Reported below is one T cell receptor beta chain. Its cognate antigen has yet to be identified. Preparation of the library involved 5' RACE. The input for every TCR library was 3,500 to 4,000 ng of total RNA. For each sample, cDNA synthesis was carried out in eight separate reactions using SMARTScribe reverse transcriptase. Unique molecular identifiers containing a 6-nucleotide sample barcode were introduced through template switching during cDNA synthesis. TCRalpha and TCRbeta cDNA was amplified in two nested PCRs of around 15 and 9 cycles, and bead purification was carried out after each PCR. Before amplification, cDNA was treated with uracil DNA-glycosylase and purified using the QIAquick PCR purification kit. The second PCR added Illumina TruSeq-compatible adapters along with sample-specific barcodes. Library quality and concentration were assessed using TapeStation and Qubit, and about 5.2 ng of each library was pooled. The pooled libraries were sequenced with 2 x 100 bp reads and custom sequencing primers on an Illumina HiSeq2500 single-index Rapid Run. The paper's processing steps were these. MiGEC version 1.2.6 was used for UMI-based consensus assembly, which corrected PCR and sequencing errors. V(D)J alignment, clonotype assembly and CDR3 extraction were performed with MiXCR version 2.1.1. To normalise gene usage, clonotype sharing and MAIT/NKT TCR abundance, the analysis used the top 1000, 10 000 and 20 000 clonotypes per sample. After downsampling to 27 000 UMIs, diversity was calculated as the inverse Simpson index using the vegan R package. Statistical testing used paired Mann-Whitney U tests on the discordant twin pairs and applied Benjamini-Hochberg correction for multiple testing. The reads went through TCRdb reprocessing, and each CDR3 protein sequence gets one entry with no DNA. The V and J calls and clone size are TCRdb's, not the authors'. The sample table gives fewer than 550,000 distinct CDR3 sequences. The ten largest clonotypes hold less than 2.5% of the sample.

The CDR3, cysteine through phenylalanine, is 16 amino acids long. The protein alone is recorded here. For CDR1 and CDR2, the germline V gene (reference sequence) lists SGHNT and YYREEE. These data come from a study of monozygotic twins with inflammatory bowel disease (dated by TCRdb to between 2018 and 2020). Broadly, across the study: The full study comprised around 30 monozygotic twin pairs: nine German pairs (four IBD-concordant, five IBD-discordant) and 19 IBD-discordant Danish pairs. Disease-associated traits were sought mainly through comparisons between IBD patients and their genetically identical healthy co-twins within discordant pairs. Each individual had, on average, about 151 000 unique TCRalpha sequences and 181 000 unique TCRbeta sequences available for analysis.

General conclusions and limits of the study: Measured by the inverse Simpson index, TCRbeta repertoire diversity was lower in IBD patients than in their healthy co-twins. No single strong signal or clonotype linked to IBD turned up in the results, so the idea that one exists was not supported. Differing immunosuppressive treatments among patients may have added background noise and inter-individual variability to the repertoires. Repertoire similarity did not differ between concordant and discordant twins, possibly due to limited statistical power. Compared with healthy twins, IBD patients shared fewer clonotypes with other individuals, and the difference was most pronounced in patients with signs of disease activity. Different T cell subtypes could not be distinguished in the analysis.

An approximately 2.5 ml peripheral blood sample was drawn into PAXgene tubes per donor and stored at -80°C. Without any T cell sorting, total RNA was extracted from whole blood using the PAXgene blood miRNA kit on an automated QIAcube. Peripheral blood from monozygotic twin pairs who were concordant or discordant for inflammatory bowel disease underwent deep TCRalpha and TCRbeta repertoire profiling using unique molecular barcoding. For every twin pair, smoking habits were documented, and each individual was categorised as a current, former or never smoker. Sequenced input: blood. The sequence joins TRBV5-4 to TRBJ2-2; TCRdb returns TRBD2, unconfirmable since there is no DNA. The receptor comes from a human donor with ulcerative colitis or Crohn's disease, or a healthy co-twin of an affected twin (not recorded which). The CDR3: CASSPRGGPNTGELFF.